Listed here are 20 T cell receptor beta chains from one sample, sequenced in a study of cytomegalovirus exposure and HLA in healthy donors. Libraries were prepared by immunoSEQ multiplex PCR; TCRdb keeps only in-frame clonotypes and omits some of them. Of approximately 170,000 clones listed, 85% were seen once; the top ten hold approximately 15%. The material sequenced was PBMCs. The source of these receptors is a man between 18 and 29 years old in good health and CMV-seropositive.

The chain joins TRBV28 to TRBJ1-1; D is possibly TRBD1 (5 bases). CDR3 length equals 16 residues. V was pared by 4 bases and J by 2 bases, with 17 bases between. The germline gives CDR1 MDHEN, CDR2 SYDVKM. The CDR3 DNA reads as TGTGCCAGCAGTTCAGCAAGGTGGGGGGAAAACACTGAAGCTTTCTTT. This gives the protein CASSSARWGENTEAFF.

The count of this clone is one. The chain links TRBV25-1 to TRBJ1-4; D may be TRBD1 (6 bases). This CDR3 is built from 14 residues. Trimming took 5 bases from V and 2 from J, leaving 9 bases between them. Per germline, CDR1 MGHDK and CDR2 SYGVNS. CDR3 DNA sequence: TGTGCCAGCAGTTATAGGGGGACTAATGAAAAACTGTTTTTT. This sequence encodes CASSYRGTNEKLFF.

The CDR3 nucleotides read TGTGCCAGCAGTGACGGACAGGGGGCGGAAGAGCAGTACTTC. The encoded protein is CASSDGQGAEEQYF. The chain has TRBV6-1 and TRBJ2-7; the match to TRBD1 covers 11 bases. The V segment lost 3 bases and the J segment 7 bases; nucleotides outside the gene matches: 5. Per the germline V gene, CDR1 is MNHNS and CDR2 is SASEGT. The CDR3 extends over 14 amino acids.

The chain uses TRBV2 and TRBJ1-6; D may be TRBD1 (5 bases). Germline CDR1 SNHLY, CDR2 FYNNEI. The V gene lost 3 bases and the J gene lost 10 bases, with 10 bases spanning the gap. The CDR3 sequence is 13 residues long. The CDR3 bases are TGTGCCAGCAGTGATCAGGGAGGCTCACCCCTCCACTTT. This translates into CASSDQGGSPLHF.

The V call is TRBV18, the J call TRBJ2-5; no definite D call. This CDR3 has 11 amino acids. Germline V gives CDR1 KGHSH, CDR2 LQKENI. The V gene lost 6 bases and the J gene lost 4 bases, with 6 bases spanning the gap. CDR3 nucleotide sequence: TGTGCCAGCTCCCCCGGAGAGACCCAGTACTTC. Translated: CASSPGETQYF.

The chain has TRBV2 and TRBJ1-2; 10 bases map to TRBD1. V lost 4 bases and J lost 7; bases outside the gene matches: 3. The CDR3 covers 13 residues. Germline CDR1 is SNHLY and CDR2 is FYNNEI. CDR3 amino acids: CASSGQGASGYTF. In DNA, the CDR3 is TGTGCCAGCAGTGGACAGGGGGCGAGTGGCTACACCTTC.

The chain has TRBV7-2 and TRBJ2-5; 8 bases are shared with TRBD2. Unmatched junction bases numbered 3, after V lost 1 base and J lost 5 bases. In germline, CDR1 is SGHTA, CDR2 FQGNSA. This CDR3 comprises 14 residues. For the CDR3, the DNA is TGTGCCAGCAGCTTAGATCAGCGGGGGGAGACCCAGTACTTC. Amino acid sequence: CASSLDQRGETQYF.

The CDR3 sequence: CASSPMAMNTEAFF. In DNA form, the CDR3 reads TGTGCCAGCAGCCCGATGGCCATGAACACTGAAGCTTTCTTT. V is TRBV7-9 and J is TRBJ1-1; unclear D gene. This CDR3 has 14 residues. The germline CDR1 and CDR2 sequences are SEHNR and FQNEAQ (reference sequence). Trimming left V 5 bases short and J 0 bases short, with 10 bases between.

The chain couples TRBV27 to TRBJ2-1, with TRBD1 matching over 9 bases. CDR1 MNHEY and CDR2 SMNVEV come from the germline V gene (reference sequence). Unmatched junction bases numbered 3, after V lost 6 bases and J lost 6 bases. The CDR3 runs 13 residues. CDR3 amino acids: CASRLTGGNEQFF. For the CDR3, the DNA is TGTGCCAGCAGACTGACAGGGGGCAATGAGCAGTTCTTC.

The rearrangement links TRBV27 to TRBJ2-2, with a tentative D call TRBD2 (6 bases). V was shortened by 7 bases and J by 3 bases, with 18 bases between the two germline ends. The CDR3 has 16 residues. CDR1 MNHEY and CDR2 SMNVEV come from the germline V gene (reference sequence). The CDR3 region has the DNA TGTGCCAGCACCTCCGAAAAGGGCGGGGACACCGGGGAGCTGTTTTTT. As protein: CASTSEKGGDTGELFF.

The CDR3 spells CASSQGSPQETQYF. Written as DNA, the CDR3 is TGTGCCAGCAGCCAGGGCAGCCCACAAGAGACCCAGTACTTC. The chain carries TRBV11-1 and TRBJ2-5; maybe TRBD1 (5 bases). From germline, CDR1 is SGHAT and CDR2 FQDESV (reference sequence). The CDR3 loop spans 14 amino acids. V lost 5 bases and J lost 2, with 12 bases in between.

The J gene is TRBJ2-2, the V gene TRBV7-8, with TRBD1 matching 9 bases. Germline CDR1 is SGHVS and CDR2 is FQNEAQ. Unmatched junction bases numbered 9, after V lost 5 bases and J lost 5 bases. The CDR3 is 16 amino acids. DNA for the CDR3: TGTGCCAGCAGCGCCCGGACAGGGGTGACTACCGGGGAGCTGTTTTTT. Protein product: CASSARTGVTTGELFF.

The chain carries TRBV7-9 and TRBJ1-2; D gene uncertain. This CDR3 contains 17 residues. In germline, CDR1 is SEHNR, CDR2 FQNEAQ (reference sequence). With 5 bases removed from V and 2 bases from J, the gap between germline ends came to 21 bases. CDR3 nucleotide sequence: TGTGCCAGCAGCGGGAAGCGGGCCTTAGGTGGAAACTATGGCTACACCTTC. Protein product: CASSGKRALGGNYGYTF.

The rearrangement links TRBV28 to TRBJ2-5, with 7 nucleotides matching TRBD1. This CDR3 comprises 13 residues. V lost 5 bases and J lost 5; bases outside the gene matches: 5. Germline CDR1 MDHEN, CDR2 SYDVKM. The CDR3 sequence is CASSEGGAETQYF. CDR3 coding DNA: TGTGCCAGCAGTGAAGGGGGCGCGGAGACCCAGTACTTC.

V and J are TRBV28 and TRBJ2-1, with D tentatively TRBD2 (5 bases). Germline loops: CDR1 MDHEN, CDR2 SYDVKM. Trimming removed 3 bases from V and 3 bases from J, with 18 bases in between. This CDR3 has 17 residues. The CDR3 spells CASSFLVIGSDYNEQFF. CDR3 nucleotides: TGTGCCAGCAGTTTTCTGGTCATTGGGAGCGACTACAATGAGCAGTTCTTC.

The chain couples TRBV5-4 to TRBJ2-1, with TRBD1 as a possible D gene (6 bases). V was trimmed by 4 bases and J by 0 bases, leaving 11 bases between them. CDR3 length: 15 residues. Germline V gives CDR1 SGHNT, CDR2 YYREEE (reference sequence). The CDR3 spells CASSPGQSSYNEQFF. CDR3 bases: TGTGCCAGCAGCCCTGGACAGAGCTCCTACAATGAGCAGTTCTTC.

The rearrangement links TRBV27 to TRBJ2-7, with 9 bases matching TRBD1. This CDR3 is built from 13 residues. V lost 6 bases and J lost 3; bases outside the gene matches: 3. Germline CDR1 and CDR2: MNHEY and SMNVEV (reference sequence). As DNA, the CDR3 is TGTGCCAGCAGGGACAGGGGTGGCTACGAGCAGTACTTC. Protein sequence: CASRDRGGYEQYF.

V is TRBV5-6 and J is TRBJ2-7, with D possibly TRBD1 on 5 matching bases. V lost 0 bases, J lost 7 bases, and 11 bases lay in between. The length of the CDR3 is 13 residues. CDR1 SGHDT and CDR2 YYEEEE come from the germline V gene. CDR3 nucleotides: TGTGCCAGCAGCTTGGAGGGCAACAGGGAGCAGTACTTC. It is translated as CASSLEGNREQYF.

CDR3 bases: TGCAGCGTCGAAACAGGGGGTGCCTATGGCTACACCTTC. Its translation is CSVETGGAYGYTF. The J gene is TRBJ1-2, the V gene TRBV29-1; TRBD1 matches at 8 bases. J gave up 4 bases and V 6 bases, and 7 bases lay outside the gene matches. CDR1 and CDR2 from the germline V gene are SQVTM and ANQGSEA. The CDR3 has 13 amino acids.

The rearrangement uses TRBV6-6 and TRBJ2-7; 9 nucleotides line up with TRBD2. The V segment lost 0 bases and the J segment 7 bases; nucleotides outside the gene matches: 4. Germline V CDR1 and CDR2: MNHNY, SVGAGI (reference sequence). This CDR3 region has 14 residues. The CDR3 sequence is CASSYSRGGGEQYF. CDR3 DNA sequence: TGTGCCAGCAGTTACTCGCGGGGGGGAGGAGAGCAGTACTTC.